The 8 T cell receptor beta chains reported below all come from one sample, sequenced in a study of T cell changes during pregnancy in multiple sclerosis (dated by TCRdb to the late 2010s). The library was prepared using the immunoSEQ multiplex PCR assay. TCRdb limited this immuneACCESS table to in-frame rearrangements with V and J called. A share of clones is missing; checked studies link under half to unresolved V genes, and the rest is unexplained. The sample table holds roughly 35,000 clones, of which around 92% were seen once. In total, the top ten clones hold approximately 0.41% of the sample. Sequencing was performed on CD4+ T cells from peripheral blood mononuclear cells, taken in the third trimester of pregnancy. The receptors derive from a female donor in good health, enrolled as a control in a pregnancy study.

The gene calls are TRBV25-1 and TRBJ1-1, with a weak D call TRBD1 (5 bases). From germline, CDR1 is MGHDK and CDR2 SYGVNS. The CDR3 has 16 amino acids. Trimming took off 3 bases at V and 4 bases at J, with 18 bases between the two ends. The DNA for the CDR3 is TGTGCCAGCAGTGATGGGGGGATCGTCGGATCCACTGAAGCTTTCTTT. Protein sequence: CASSDGGIVGSTEAFF.

A word on this clone: Germline and junction disagree at one end, which may indicate a read error. This sequence joins TRBV19 and TRBJ1-2; tentatively, D is TRBD1 (6 bases). CDR1 and CDR2 from the germline V gene are LNHDA and SQIVND (reference sequence). This CDR3 contains 12 residues. The CDR3 loop is CASSLLQGKSFF. CDR3 coding DNA: TGTGCCAGTAGTTTGTTACAGGGTAAGAGCTTCTTC.

The chain uses TRBV4-2 and TRBJ1-4, with D unclear. CDR1 and CDR2 from the germline V gene are LGHNA and YNFKEQ. This CDR3 has 16 amino acids. V was clipped by 5 bases and J by 6 bases, with 19 bases between them. The CDR3: CASSVFTSPRDEKLFF. CDR3 nucleotide sequence: TGTGCCAGCAGCGTTTTTACATCTCCTCGGGATGAAAAACTGTTTTTT.

This rearrangement joins TRBV18 to TRBJ1-2, with D possibly being TRBD1 (6 bases). V lost 4 bases and J 5 bases, leaving 14 bases between the germline ends. The CDR3 totals 14 residues. Germline-derived CDR1 and CDR2 are KGHSH and LQKENI. The CDR3 nucleotides are TGTGCCAGCTCACGGGCGGACAGCGCTTATGGCTACACCTTC. It yields the protein CASSRADSAYGYTF.

The chain has TRBV18 and TRBJ1-5, with D unclear. V gave up 2 bases and J gave up 1 base, with 9 bases separating them. Germline V CDR1 and CDR2: KGHSH, LQKENI. This CDR3 spans 15 amino acids. The CDR3 DNA reads TGTGCCAGCTCACCATCTGGGCTAAGCAATCAGCCCCAGCATTTT. Translation gives CASSPSGLSNQPQHF.

The genes are TRBV9 and TRBJ1-3; D uncertain. The CDR3 is 16 amino acids. Trimming cost V 2 bases and J 1 base, with 13 bases left between them. From germline, CDR1 is SGDLS and CDR2 YYNGEE. In DNA, the CDR3 is TGTGCCAGCAGCGTTGCCCCCGGAGGTTCTGGAAACACCATATATTTT. Translation gives CASSVAPGGSGNTIYF.

V usage is TRBV7-2 and J usage is TRBJ1-2; 7 bases are a match to TRBD1. The length of the CDR3 is 14 residues. Trimming at V came to 2 bases and at J to 7 bases, leaving 7 bases not matched to a gene. Germline V gene data show CDR1 as SGHTA and CDR2 as FQGNSA. The CDR3 DNA follows: TGTGCCAGCAGCTTACAGGGGGTGAGGTCTGGCTACACCTTC. Protein: CASSLQGVRSGYTF.

The table lists this clone with a count of one. The rearrangement links TRBV19 to TRBJ1-2; D not certain. CDR1 is LNHDA and CDR2 is SQIVND in the germline V gene (reference sequence). The CDR3 is made up of 13 amino acids. V lost 4 bases and J lost 0, with 6 bases in between. DNA of the CDR3: TGTGCCAGTAGTAACTTACCTAACTATGGCTACACCTTC. This codes for CASSNLPNYGYTF.